The 25 T cell receptor beta chains below were found in one sample sequenced in a study of Ad26.COV2.S vaccination and SARS-CoV-2 variants. The treatment denotes: 19 received Ad26.COV2.S at low or high dose, single or two shots; about 5 received placebo; per-sample allocation not given. Samples were taken on day 63 after the first vaccine or placebo injection. Libraries were prepared by immunoSEQ multiplex PCR; TCRdb keeps only in-frame clonotypes and omits some of them. Counted here are around 310,000 clones, 75% to 90% occurring once; the ten biggest clones make up 5.5%. The sequencing here drew on peripheral blood, taken in a trial of Ad26.COV2.S vaccine versus placebo. These receptors all come from a person aged 18-65 years who received the Ad26.COV2.S COVID-19 vaccine or a placebo.

The V call is TRBV27, the J call TRBJ1-1; D unclear. Germline lookup yields CDR1 MNHEY and CDR2 SMNVEV (reference sequence). V was trimmed by 2 bases and J by 0 bases, leaving 7 bases between them. The CDR3 has 14 amino acids. The CDR3 sequence: CASSLAAMNTEAFF. CDR3 coding DNA: TGTGCCAGCAGTTTAGCGGCCATGAACACTGAAGCTTTCTTT.

J is TRBJ2-1 and V is TRBV4-3; D assignment may be TRBD1 or TRBD2 (7 bases each). In germline, CDR1 is LGHNA, CDR2 YSLEER. The V end was cut by 4 bases, the J end by 8 bases, with 15 bases between. The CDR3 contains 14 residues. CDR3 residues: CASSLQTGRDEQFF. CDR3 DNA sequence: TGCGCCAGCAGCCTTCAGACAGGGAGGGATGAGCAGTTCTTC.

The genes are TRBV7-2 and TRBJ1-1; the D is unclear. Germline CDR1 SGHTA, CDR2 FQGNSA. With 2 bases removed from V and 2 bases from J, the gap between germline ends came to 9 bases. The CDR3 consists of 14 residues. In nucleotides, the CDR3 is TGTGCCAGCAGCTTAAGCCAGGCAAACACTGAAGCTTTCTTT. It codes for CASSLSQANTEAFF. Full variable domain (rest looked up from reference TRBV7-2 and TRBJ1-1): GAGVSQSPSNKVTEKGKDVELRCDPISGHTALYWYRQSLGQGLEFLIYFQGNSAPDKSGLPSDRFSAERTGGSVSTLTIQRTQQEDSAVYLCASSLSQANTEAFFGQGTRLTVV.

This clone was found a few times. The J gene is TRBJ2-3, the V gene TRBV5-1; D call uncertain. Trimming removed 0 bases at V and 2 bases at J, with 7 bases between. The CDR3 totals 14 residues. In germline, CDR1 is SGHRS, CDR2 YFSETQ. The CDR3 coding sequence is TGCGCCAGCAGCTTGGCTACCCCCACAGATACGCAGTATTTT. Translation: CASSLATPTDTQYF.

The chain employs TRBV7-3 and TRBJ1-1; no clear D gene. CDR3 size: 14 residues. Germline V gives CDR1 SGHTA, CDR2 FQGTGA. Trimming took 5 bases from V and 5 from J, leaving 15 bases between them. The CDR3 spells CASSQSSAATEAFF. CDR3 nucleotides: TGTGCCAGCAGCCAATCGAGTGCAGCAACTGAAGCTTTCTTT.

This chain links TRBV7-3 with TRBJ2-1, with 7 bases aligning to TRBD2. The CDR3 is 16 amino acids. The germline V gene has CDR1 SGHTA and CDR2 FQGTGA. V trimming: 4 bases; J trimming: 2 bases; junction bases outside the gene matches: 8. This CDR3 reads CASSSQAGTTYNEQFF. The CDR3 DNA reads TGTGCCAGCAGCTCACAAGCTGGGACTACCTACAATGAGCAGTTCTTC.

CDR3 protein: CASSLGVRGSGNTIYF. CDR3 sequence (DNA): TGTGCCAGCAGCTTAGGGGTCCGGGGCTCTGGAAACACCATATATTTT. V gene TRBV7-3 combines with J gene TRBJ1-3, with unresolved D. V dropped 2 bases and J dropped 0 bases, with 11 bases sitting between them. Germline V gene sequence: CDR1 SGHTA, CDR2 FQGTGA. The CDR3 sequence is 16 residues long.

V is TRBV7-2 and J is TRBJ1-1; no definite D call. The germline V and J ends were trimmed by 5 bases and 0 bases, with 10 bases remaining between them. In germline, CDR1 is SGHTA, CDR2 FQGNSA. The CDR3 totals 14 residues. In DNA form, the CDR3 reads TGTGCCAGCAGCGTCGGACCGGTGAACACTGAAGCTTTCTTT. Protein: CASSVGPVNTEAFF.

V and J are TRBV5-6 and TRBJ2-3, with 12 positions matching TRBD2. Trimming removed 4 bases from V and 5 bases from J; junction bases left unmatched: 17. The CDR3 contains 19 residues. Germline loops: CDR1 SGHDT, CDR2 YYEEEE. The CDR3 nucleotides read TGTGCCAGCAGCCTCTGGACTAGCGGGGCCTTAGACACTGGAGATACGCAGTATTTT. Translation: CASSLWTSGALDTGDTQYF.

The chain links TRBV7-6 to TRBJ1-2; D is uncertain. The CDR3 runs to 14 residues. CDR1 and CDR2 from the germline V gene are SGHVS and FNYEAQ. V dropped 5 bases and J dropped 14 bases, with 24 bases sitting between them. CDR3 residues: CASSLETAQARVTF. CDR3 nucleotide sequence: TGTGCCAGCAGCCTAGAAACGGCGCAGGCCCGTGTTACCTTC.

The chain joins TRBV5-4 to TRBJ2-4; D remains unclear. V lost 3 bases, J lost 0 bases, and 1 base lay in between. The CDR3 consists of 12 residues. The germline V gene encodes CDR1 SGHNT and CDR2 YYREEE (reference sequence). The CDR3 is CASSSAKNIQYF. The CDR3 nucleotides are TGTGCCAGCAGCTCAGCCAAAAACATTCAGTACTTC.

In its sample, this clone was seen once. The CDR3 region has the DNA TGTGCCACCAGCAGAGAGTTAGCGGCACCGAACACCGGGGAGCTGTTTTTT. Protein: CATSRELAAPNTGELFF. This rearrangement joins TRBV15 to TRBJ2-2, with D maybe TRBD2 (6 bases). Germline assignment: CDR1 LNHNV and CDR2 YYDKDF (reference sequence). Between the trimmed V and J ends, which lost 0 bases and 0 bases, there was a span of 11 bases. The CDR3 is made up of 17 amino acids.

This chain connects TRBV6-2 or TRBV6-3 to TRBJ2-1, with D tentatively TRBD2 (5 bases). The CDR3 has 12 amino acids. The germline V and J ends were trimmed by 6 bases and 10 bases, with 13 bases remaining between them. Germline lookup yields CDR1 MNHEY and CDR2 SVGEGT. The CDR3 reads CASSPGFLEQFF. The CDR3 region has the DNA TGTGCCAGCAGCCCGGGATTCTTGGAGCAGTTCTTC.

V gene TRBV4-1 combines with J gene TRBJ2-1; 9 bases map to TRBD2. Germline CDR1 reads MGHRA; CDR2 reads YSYEKL. The junction had 22 bases not matched to a gene; V was cut back by 6 bases and J by 7 bases. This CDR3 is built from 19 residues. DNA of the CDR3: TGCGCCAGCAGTCCCGACAATATACCCTCTAGCGGGATTAGTAATGAGCAGTTCTTC. Amino acids: CASSPDNIPSSGISNEQFF.

This chain connects TRBV5-1 to TRBJ1-1, with D perhaps matching TRBD1 (5 bases). Germline V gene sequence: CDR1 SGHRS, CDR2 YFSETQ. The V and J ends lost 6 bases and 2 bases respectively, with 20 bases between them. The CDR3 consists of 16 residues. The CDR3 region has the DNA TGCGCCAGCACCCCTCGGGACGGTTTGATCAACACTGAAGCTTTCTTT. Residues: CASTPRDGLINTEAFF.

V usage is TRBV11-3 and J usage is TRBJ1-1; D uncertain. CDR1 and CDR2 (germline): SGHNT, YENEEA. Trimming shortened V by 6 bases and J by 2 bases, and 16 bases separated the two germline ends. The CDR3 sequence is 15 residues long. CDR3 residues: CASSRPGIGNTEAFF. Here the CDR3 DNA reads TGTGCCAGCAGTCGACCGGGGATCGGTAACACTGAAGCTTTCTTT.

The rearrangement uses TRBV4-1 and TRBJ2-3; TRBD2 is a possible D gene (5 bases). CDR1 MGHRA and CDR2 YSYEKL come from the germline V gene. The CDR3 length is 16 residues. The V gene lost 1 base and the J gene lost 5 bases, with 16 bases spanning the gap. The CDR3 region is CASSQVILAREDTQYF. DNA for the CDR3: TGCGCCAGCAGCCAAGTAATCCTAGCTCGGGAAGATACGCAGTATTTT.

The chain joins TRBV29-1 to TRBJ2-2; a possible D gene is TRBD1 (8 bases). Germline loops: CDR1 SQVTM, CDR2 ANQGSEA. CDR3 length: 14 amino acids. V lost 4 bases and J 8 bases, leaving 17 bases between the germline ends. The DNA for the CDR3 is TGCAGCGTTGCGACAGGGGAGGGATTAGGGGAGCTGTTTTTT. It codes for CSVATGEGLGELFF.

This CDR3 reads CASSPWTGASSGANVLTF. The CDR3 DNA reads TGCGCCAGCAGCCCCTGGACAGGGGCGAGCTCTGGGGCCAACGTCCTGACTTTC. The chain uses TRBV4-1 and TRBJ2-6, with 9 bases lining up with TRBD1. From germline, CDR1 is MGHRA and CDR2 YSYEKL. The CDR3 has 18 amino acids. The V gene end was trimmed by 4 bases and the J gene end by 0 bases; junction bases not matched to a gene: 7.

This clone was seen just once. J is TRBJ2-1 and V is TRBV4-3; D is possibly TRBD1 (6 bases). The CDR3 contains 17 residues. V lost 3 bases to trimming and J lost 1 base, with 16 bases between them. Germline V gene lookup returns CDR1 LGHNA and CDR2 YSLEER. The DNA for the CDR3 is TGCGCCAGCAGCCACCTAACAGGGCCGGAATCCTACAATGAGCAGTTCTTC. Its translation: CASSHLTGPESYNEQFF.

This sequence joins TRBV4-3 and TRBJ2-5; TRBD2 might be the D (6 bases). This CDR3 spans 17 amino acids. Germline CDR1 and CDR2: LGHNA and YSLEER. Deletions cut 0 bases from V and 5 bases from J, with 19 bases between. CDR3 loop: CASSQDYHGGRGETQYF. CDR3 bases: TGCGCCAGCAGCCAAGATTATCATGGGGGGAGAGGGGAGACCCAGTACTTC.

The gene calls are TRBV4-3 and TRBJ2-5, with 10 bases lining up with TRBD2. V was pared by 4 bases and J by 2 bases, with 7 bases of the junction left unmatched. CDR1 LGHNA and CDR2 YSLEER come from the germline V gene. This CDR3 has 16 residues. The CDR3 loop is CASSPSGGAGQETQYF. The CDR3 DNA reads as TGCGCCAGCAGCCCCAGCGGGGGGGCAGGTCAAGAGACCCAGTACTTC.

CDR3 bases: TGTGCCACCAGTGACCACAGCTCGAGCTCCTACAATGAGCAGTTCTTC. It is translated as CATSDHSSSSYNEQFF. The chain combines TRBV24-1 with TRBJ2-1; D gene ambiguous. Trimming took off 4 bases at V and 0 bases at J, with 12 bases between the two ends. This CDR3 is 16 amino acids long. Germline V gene lookup returns CDR1 KGHDR and CDR2 SFDVKD.

This chain uses TRBV15 with TRBJ1-4; TRBD1 is a possible D gene (6 bases). CDR1 and CDR2 from the germline V gene are LNHNV and YYDKDF (reference sequence). CDR3 length: 15 amino acids. V was cut by 1 base and J by 5 bases, with 11 bases left in between. This CDR3 is CATSRGQEPNEKLFF. The CDR3 bases are TGTGCCACCAGCAGAGGACAGGAGCCCAATGAAAAACTGTTTTTT.

This clone has more than one count but fewer than ten. The chain couples TRBV11-2 to TRBJ1-1, with D perhaps TRBD1 (5 bases). The CDR3 is made up of 13 amino acids. The germline V gene encodes CDR1 SGHAT and CDR2 FQNNGV. V was clipped by 5 bases and J by 2 bases, with 9 bases between them. The CDR3 nucleotides read TGTGCCAGCAGCGAACAGGTTAACACTGAAGCTTTCTTT. This codes for CASSEQVNTEAFF.